A selection of T cell receptor beta chains follows, all from one sample in a study of T cells after yellow fever vaccination. From the 5' RACE reads, TCRdb called clonotypes with MiXCR, one entry per CDR3 protein. The sample consists of more than 90,000 distinct CDR3 sequences, 7% to 8.5% of them appearing once. Sequences were derived from CD8+ T cells sorted from PBMCs, sampled 45 days after the yellow fever booster vaccination. The source is a man aged 30 to 45 who received the YFV17D yellow fever vaccine. Both conserved end residues are part of each CDR3. A D gene is named only where the DNA matches it firmly. Expanded clones are given a class, and other clones once, few, many or no size at all.

v_gene	d_gene	abundance	j_gene	CDR3aa	CDR3nt
TRBV29-1	.	many	TRBJ2-7	CSVEDHPESVSYEQYF	TGCAGCGTTGAAGATCACCCGGAGTCCGTCTCCTACGAGCAGTACTTC
TRBV10-3	TRBD2	many	TRBJ2-7	CAISKGLAGHYEQYF	TGTGCCATCAGTAAGGGACTAGCGGGCCACTACGAGCAGTACTTC
TRBV2	TRBD2	.	TRBJ2-7	CASTGGGIGYEQYF	TGTGCCAGCACCGGGGGGGGAATTGGGTACGAGCAGTACTTC
TRBV10-2	TRBD1	.	TRBJ2-7	CASSEDRVEDEQYF	TGCGCCAGCAGTGAGGACAGGGTAGAGGACGAGCAGTACTTC
TRBV27	.	.	TRBJ2-1	CASSSFRGSSEGRYNEQFF	TGTGCCAGCAGTTCGTTTAGGGGAAGTTCGGAGGGCCGGTACAATGAGCAGTTCTTC
TRBV6-2/TRBV6-3	.	many	TRBJ1-1	CASSYWAGDTEAFF	TGTGCCAGCAGTTACTGGGCAGGGGACACTGAAGCTTTCTTT
TRBV3-1	.	.	TRBJ1-1	CASSEEAMNTEAFF	TGTGCCAGCAGCGAAGAGGCCATGAACACTGAAGCTTTCTTT
TRBV7-9	.	many	TRBJ1-2	CASSLAGDGYTF	TGTGCCAGCAGCCTGGCAGGGGATGGCTACACCTTC
TRBV7-2	TRBD2	.	TRBJ2-7	CASSLAGGFLTYEQYF	TGTGCCAGCAGCCTAGCGGGAGGCTTTTTAACCTACGAGCAGTACTTC
TRBV7-9	TRBD1	many	TRBJ2-1	CASSEGQGAIHEQFF	TGTGCCAGCAGCGAGGGACAGGGGGCGATCCATGAGCAGTTCTTC
TRBV5-1	TRBD2	.	TRBJ2-7	CASSQSGLAGGTPQYF	TGCGCCAGCAGCCAATCGGGACTAGCGGGAGGAACTCCCCAGTACTTC
TRBV6-1	TRBD1	.	TRBJ2-7	CSSSAAYRGPLSYEQYF	TGTTCCAGCAGTGCAGCCTACAGGGGGCCCCTCTCCTACGAGCAGTACTTC
TRBV21-1	.	many	TRBJ1-5	CASSKAVIDRAYSNQPQHF	TGTGCCAGCAGCAAAGCGGTCATTGATAGGGCCTATAGCAATCAGCCCCAGCATTTT
TRBV12-3/TRBV12-4	.	many	TRBJ1-2	CAAVNGISGYTF	TGTGCCGCCGTCAATGGAATCAGTGGCTACACCTTC
TRBV24-1	.	many	TRBJ2-5	CATSDPERETQYF	TGTGCCACCAGCGACCCGGAGAGAGAGACCCAGTACTTC
TRBV7-2	TRBD2	many	TRBJ2-7	CASSSVLSGNYEQYF	TGTGCCAGCAGCTCTGTTCTTAGCGGGAACTACGAGCAGTACTTC
TRBV12-3/TRBV12-4	TRBD2	.	TRBJ2-4	CASRSGSAGGKNIQYF	TGTGCCAGCAGATCAGGCAGTGCGGGGGGCAAAAACATTCAGTACTTC
TRBV7-2	.	many	TRBJ2-7	CASSPLSGYEQYF	TGTGCCAGCAGCCCCCTGAGCGGGTACGAGCAGTACTTC
TRBV6-6	.	many	TRBJ2-2	CASRQFTGELFF	TGTGCCAGCCGGCAGTTCACCGGGGAGCTGTTTTTT
TRBV12-3/TRBV12-4	.	many	TRBJ2-1	CASSFLLETGNEQFF	TGTGCCAGCAGTTTCCTCCTAGAGACGGGGAATGAGCAGTTCTTC
TRBV5-1	TRBD2	many	TRBJ2-1	CASSRAPGGFNEQFF	TGCGCCAGCAGTCGAGCGCCGGGAGGGTTCAATGAGCAGTTCTTC
TRBV11-2	.	many	TRBJ1-2	CASSSRVYDGYTF	TGTGCCAGCAGCTCCCGGGTGTACGATGGCTACACCTTC
TRBV7-9	.	many	TRBJ1-5	CASSSQDQPQHF	TGTGCCAGCAGCTCCCAGGATCAGCCCCAGCATTTT
TRBV12-3/TRBV12-4	.	many	TRBJ2-3	CASSLVGPSTDTQYF	TGTGCCAGCAGTTTAGTGGGGCCTAGCACAGATACGCAGTATTTT
TRBV5-4	TRBD1	.	TRBJ2-7	CASSPDRANEQYF	TGTGCCAGCAGCCCGGACAGGGCCAACGAGCAGTACTTC
TRBV7-6	.	.	TRBJ2-7	CASSLEDRVHYEQYF	TGTGCCAGCAGCTTAGAGGACCGCGTTCACTACGAGCAGTACTTC
TRBV9	TRBD2	many	TRBJ2-2	CASSVVTGGPGGELFF	TGTGCCAGCAGCGTAGTCACGGGAGGGCCAGGCGGGGAGCTGTTTTTT
TRBV30	.	few	TRBJ1-1	CAWQSGLRAFF	TGTGCCTGGCAATCCGGGTTACGGGCTTTCTTT
TRBV7-9	.	few	TRBJ2-7	CASSLSADEQYF	TGTGCCAGCAGCTTATCAGCAGACGAGCAGTACTTC
TRBV6-1	.	many	TRBJ2-5	CASSSAGGETQYF	TGTGCCAGCAGCTCCGCCGGAGGAGAGACCCAGTACTTC
TRBV29-1	.	many	TRBJ2-3	CSVLGGWGAGTDTQYF	TGCAGCGTTCTCGGAGGATGGGGCGCGGGAACAGATACGCAGTATTTT
TRBV29-1	TRBD2	many	TRBJ2-7	CSVDGVAGGPSYEQYF	TGCAGCGTTGACGGGGTAGCGGGAGGGCCTTCCTACGAGCAGTACTTC
TRBV4-3	.	many	TRBJ2-1	CASSPRTDEGLRFF	TGCGCCAGCAGCCCCCGGACAGATGAGGGGTTGCGGTTCTTC
TRBV19	.	.	TRBJ2-1	CASSTTGRSTYNEQFF	TGTGCCAGTAGTACGACAGGACGATCTACCTACAATGAGCAGTTCTTC
TRBV27	TRBD1	many	TRBJ1-5	CASRGTDYSNQPQHF	TGTGCCAGCAGAGGGACAGATTATAGCAATCAGCCCCAGCATTTT
TRBV25-1	.	many	TRBJ2-5	CASYRDQETQYF	TGTGCCAGCTACAGGGACCAAGAGACCCAGTACTTC
TRBV12-3/TRBV12-4	.	many	TRBJ2-1	CASTPGVHNEQFF	TGTGCCAGCACCCCCGGGGTCCACAATGAGCAGTTCTTC
TRBV14	.	.	TRBJ2-3	CASSQGYGSTDTQYF	TGTGCCAGCAGCCAAGGCTACGGTTCCACAGATACGCAGTATTTT
TRBV6-5	.	many	TRBJ2-5	CASSYGGRETQYF	TGTGCCAGCAGTTACGGGGGGCGGGAGACCCAGTACTTC
TRBV4-2	.	few	TRBJ2-7	CASSQGVTTNSVYEQYF	TGTGCCAGCAGCCAAGGAGTGACTACCAACTCAGTCTACGAGCAGTACTTC
TRBV19	.	.	TRBJ2-3	CASSILAGTDTQYF	TGTGCCAGTAGTATACTAGCCGGCACAGATACGCAGTATTTT
TRBV7-9	.	.	TRBJ1-4	CASTGGAEKLFF	TGTGCCAGCACCGGGGGTGCTGAAAAACTGTTTTTT
TRBV20-1	.	many	TRBJ2-7	CSARVNLGEAGEQYF	TGCAGTGCTAGAGTAAACCTAGGGGAAGCCGGCGAGCAGTACTTC
TRBV4-3	TRBD2	many	TRBJ2-1	CASSQDDLAGVHEQFF	TGCGCCAGCAGCCAAGATGACCTAGCGGGAGTACATGAGCAGTTCTTC
TRBV7-9	TRBD2	many	TRBJ2-1	CASSLVTSGHNEQFF	TGTGCCAGCAGCTTAGTAACTAGCGGCCACAATGAGCAGTTCTTC
TRBV7-2	TRBD1	.	TRBJ2-7	CASSFGQGALGLGEQYF	TGTGCCAGCAGCTTCGGACAGGGGGCGCTTGGATTGGGGGAGCAGTACTTC
TRBV11-2	.	.	TRBJ2-1	CASSFLGTQFF	TGTGCCAGCAGCTTTCTAGGGACCCAGTTCTTC
TRBV7-6	TRBD2	.	TRBJ2-1	CASSLTLAGHNEQFF	TGTGCCAGCAGCTTAACCCTAGCGGGACATAATGAGCAGTTCTTC
TRBV4-1	TRBD1	many	TRBJ2-7	CASSHPGQGFYEQYF	TGCGCCAGCAGCCACCCCGGACAGGGCTTCTACGAGCAGTACTTC
TRBV11-3	TRBD2	many	TRBJ2-3	CASSLSGRSTDTQYF	TGTGCCAGCAGCTTAAGCGGGAGAAGCACAGATACGCAGTATTTT
TRBV12-3/TRBV12-4	.	.	TRBJ1-2	CASSSAGTGYGYTF	TGTGCCAGCAGTTCGGCCGGGACGGGCTATGGCTACACCTTC
TRBV4-1	.	few	TRBJ1-6	CASSREQGSPLHF	TGCGCCAGCAGCCGAGAACAGGGTTCACCCCTCCACTTT
TRBV5-1	.	many	TRBJ1-6	CASSLVENSPLHF	TGCGCCAGCAGCTTGGTCGAGAATTCACCCCTCCACTTT
TRBV7-8	.	many	TRBJ1-6	CASSPGWSYNSPLHF	TGTGCCAGCAGCCCGGGGTGGTCCTATAATTCACCCCTCCACTTT
TRBV7-8	.	many	TRBJ2-7	CASSPAPIYEQYF	TGTGCCAGCAGCCCCGCTCCGATTTACGAGCAGTACTTC
TRBV12-3/TRBV12-4	.	many	TRBJ1-4	CASMGQAEAKLFF	TGTGCCAGCATGGGACAAGCCGAAGCAAAACTGTTTTTT
TRBV3-1	.	few	TRBJ2-7	CASSHPGLSYEQYF	TGTGCCAGCAGCCACCCCGGGCTATCCTACGAGCAGTACTTC
TRBV27	.	many	TRBJ2-1	CASSLLDQGPEQFF	TGTGCCAGCAGTTTATTAGACCAGGGGCCTGAGCAGTTCTTC
TRBV7-8	.	many	TRBJ2-1	CASRPMEGISYNEQFF	TGTGCCAGCAGGCCTATGGAGGGAATCTCCTACAATGAGCAGTTCTTC
TRBV5-6	.	many	TRBJ1-1	CASGREATNTEAFF	TGTGCCAGCGGACGGGAGGCCACGAACACTGAAGCTTTCTTT